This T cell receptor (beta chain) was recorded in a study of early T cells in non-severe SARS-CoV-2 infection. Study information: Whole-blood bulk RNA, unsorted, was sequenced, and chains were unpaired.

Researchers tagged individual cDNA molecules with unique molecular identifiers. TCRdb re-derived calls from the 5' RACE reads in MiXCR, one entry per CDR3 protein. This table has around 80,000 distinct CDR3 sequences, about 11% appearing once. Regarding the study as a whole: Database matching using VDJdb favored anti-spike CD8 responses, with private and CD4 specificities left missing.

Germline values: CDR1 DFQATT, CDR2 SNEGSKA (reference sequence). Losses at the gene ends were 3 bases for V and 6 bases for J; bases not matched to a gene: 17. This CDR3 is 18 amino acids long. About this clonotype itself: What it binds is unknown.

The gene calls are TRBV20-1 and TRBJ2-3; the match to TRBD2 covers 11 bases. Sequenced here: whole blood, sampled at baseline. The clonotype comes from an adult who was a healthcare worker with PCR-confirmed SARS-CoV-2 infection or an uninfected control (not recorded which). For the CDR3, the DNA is TGCAGTGCTAGCAAGCGCCTAGCGGGGGGCCTCAGAACGGATACGCAGTATTTT. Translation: CSASKRLAGGLRTDTQYF.